This T cell receptor beta chain is from a study of cytomegalovirus exposure and HLA in healthy donors. With 60 Vbeta and 13 Jbeta primers, the PCR was carried out. TCRdb's copy holds only in-frame clones and misses some; the assay was immunoSEQ multiplex PCR. The table shows 85,000 to 110,000 clones, with around three quarters occurring only once. Overall study findings and caveats: Apart from CMV serostatus, no immune exposure information was available.

As to this clone: The antigen remains undetermined.

The sample consisted of PBMCs. The TCR sequence derives from a man aged 45-60 years in good health and CMV-seropositive.

The CDR3 region is CASSESLTRSYGYTF. CDR3 sequence (DNA): TGTGCCAGCAGTGAAAGTTTAACGAGATCCTATGGCTACACCTTC. The chain recombines TRBV6-1 with TRBJ1-2; D unclear. The germline V and J ends were trimmed by 2 bases and 4 bases, with 14 bases remaining between them. Germline values: CDR1 MNHNS, CDR2 SASEGT. The CDR3 has 15 residues.